One and the same sample provided the 24 T cell receptor beta chains below, sequenced in a study of T cells in Graves' hyperthyroidism and ophthalmopathy. RNA transcripts served as the template for amplifying TCR beta CDR3 regions. HTBI primers were used for first-round RT-PCR of the TCR CDR3. TCRdb processed the multiplex PCR reads anew with MiXCR; each CDR3 protein has one entry. The sample consists of about 640,000 distinct CDR3 sequences, roughly 20% of them appearing once. The specimen sequenced was blood. These receptors were obtained from a man aged 25-40 years with Graves' ophthalmopathy.

This clonotype was picked up many times. The chain recombines TRBV3-1 with TRBJ2-7; weak D call: TRBD1 (6 bases). V lost 0 bases, J lost 5 bases, and 11 bases lay in between. The CDR3 is 14 amino acids. Germline CDR1 is LGHDT and CDR2 is YNNKEL (reference sequence). CDR3 nucleotide sequence: TGTGCCAGCAGCCAAGATACAGGGCGGCACGAGCAGTACTTC. This gives the protein CASSQDTGRHEQYF.

The chain employs TRBV5-5 and TRBJ2-3; D ambiguous. V was clipped by 4 bases and J by 5 bases, with 11 bases between them. The CDR3 contains 13 residues. CDR1 SGHKS and CDR2 YYEKEE come from the germline V gene (reference sequence). This CDR3 reads CASSLWTEDTQYF. In DNA, the CDR3 is TGTGCCAGCAGCCTCTGGACGGAAGATACGCAGTATTTT.

This clonotype was seen at least ten times. The chain recombines TRBV20-1 with TRBJ2-3, with D tentatively TRBD1 or TRBD2 (5 bases each). This CDR3 has 14 residues. V was trimmed by 6 bases and J by 2 bases, leaving 15 bases between them. CDR1 is DFQATT, CDR2 SNEGSKA, per germline (reference sequence). CDR3 coding DNA: TGCAGTGCCCCGGGACCGATACACACAGATACGCAGTATTTT. This codes for CSAPGPIHTDTQYF.

This clonotype came up a few times. This chain connects TRBV30 to TRBJ2-5; 9 nucleotides line up with TRBD2. This CDR3 has 11 amino acids. Germline V gives CDR1 GTSNPN, CDR2 SVGIG (reference sequence). J lost 5 bases, V lost 5 bases, and 0 bases had no gene match. The CDR3 nucleotides are TGTGCCTGGGGACTAGCGGAGACCCAGTACTTC. It yields the protein CAWGLAETQYF.

The chain uses TRBV7-9 and TRBJ2-7; D may be TRBD1 (6 bases). In germline, CDR1 is SEHNR, CDR2 FQNEAQ (reference sequence). This CDR3 region has 14 residues. The V gene lost 4 bases and the J gene lost 3 bases, with 13 bases spanning the gap. CDR3 nucleotides: TGTGCCAGCAGCTCAGGAGGACAGAACTACGAGCAGTACTTC. Amino acid sequence: CASSSGGQNYEQYF.

The rearrangement joins TRBV5-1 to TRBJ1-2; weak D call: TRBD1 (5 bases). Germline V gene sequence: CDR1 SGHRS, CDR2 YFSETQ. This CDR3 has 15 amino acids. The germline V and J ends were trimmed by 3 bases and 2 bases, with 14 bases remaining between them. The CDR3 sequence: CASSWGDRPNYGYTF. The CDR3 DNA reads TGCGCCAGCAGCTGGGGTGACAGACCAAACTATGGCTACACCTTC.

This clonotype has just a few counts. The chain recombines TRBV5-8 with TRBJ1-4, with 10 nucleotides matching TRBD1. The CDR3 consists of 15 residues. Per the germline V gene, CDR1 is SGHTS and CDR2 is YDEGEE. The V gene end was trimmed by 3 bases and the J gene end by 5 bases; junction bases not matched to a gene: 4. The CDR3, as DNA: TGTGCCAGCAGCTATGGGACAGGGGAGAATGAAAAACTGTTTTTT. Amino acid sequence: CASSYGTGENEKLFF.

This clonotype was picked up many times. The chain recombines TRBV18 with TRBJ2-7; D not resolved. Per germline, CDR1 KGHSH and CDR2 LQKENI. Trimming took 6 bases from V and 6 from J, leaving 15 bases between them. This CDR3 has 13 residues. The CDR3 is CASSRYDGGEQYF. The DNA for the CDR3 is TGTGCCAGCTCCCGCTATGACGGCGGCGAGCAGTACTTC.

This chain joins TRBV20-1 and TRBJ1-5, with TRBD1 identical over 7 bases. The V gene's germline CDR1 is DFQATT and CDR2 SNEGSKA (reference sequence). The length of the CDR3 is 13 residues. V lost 2 bases and J lost 6; bases outside the gene matches: 4. The DNA of the CDR3 is TGCAGTGCTAGAACACAGGGGCTTCAGCCCCAGCATTTT. Encoded protein: CSARTQGLQPQHF.

The V gene is TRBV5-1, the J gene TRBJ2-3; 9 nucleotides align to TRBD2. Germline lookup yields CDR1 SGHRS and CDR2 YFSETQ. Trimming at V came to 2 bases and at J to 3 bases, leaving 4 bases not matched to a gene. This CDR3 is 15 amino acids long. The CDR3 protein is CASSFVAGDTDTQYF. CDR3 bases: TGCGCCAGCAGCTTTGTAGCGGGAGATACAGATACGCAGTATTTT.

This clonotype has only a few counts. This rearrangement joins TRBV3-1 to TRBJ2-5; 10 nucleotides agree with TRBD2. CDR1 and CDR2 from the germline V gene are LGHDT and YNNKEL (reference sequence). Trimming cost V 1 base and J 0 bases; bases outside gene matches: 8. The CDR3 has 18 amino acids. CDR3 sequence: CASSQGRSSGRYQETQYF. As DNA, the CDR3 is TGTGCCAGCAGCCAAGGGCGGAGTAGCGGGAGGTACCAAGAGACCCAGTACTTC.

The sample holds a few counts of this clonotype. The chain links TRBV5-4 to TRBJ2-2; the D call may be TRBD1 or TRBD2 (5 bases each). Trimming took 4 bases from V and 5 from J, leaving 18 bases between them. There are 16 residues in the CDR3. Germline V gene sequence: CDR1 SGHNT, CDR2 YYREEE (reference sequence). CDR3 in DNA: TGTGCCAGCAGCCCCGGGGCAGGAAGAGGGACCGGGGAGCTGTTTTTT. Its protein product is CASSPGAGRGTGELFF.

V is TRBV5-5 and J is TRBJ1-2, with TRBD1 as a possible D gene (6 bases). Trimming removed 0 bases at V and 3 bases at J, with 9 bases between. The germline CDR1 and CDR2 sequences are SGHKS and YYEKEE (reference sequence). The CDR3 covers 14 residues. CDR3 DNA: TGTGCCAGCAGCTTGGGGGACACTTACTATGGCTACACCTTC. As protein: CASSLGDTYYGYTF. Based on the CDR3 plus reference TRBV5-5 and TRBJ1-2, the full variable domain is DAGVTQSPTHLIKTRGQQVTLRCSPISGHKSVSWYQQVLGQGPQFIFQYYEKEERGRGNFPDRFSARQFPNYSSELNVNALLLGDSALYLCASSLGDTYYGYTFGSGTRLTVV.

The table lists this clonotype with a few counts. The CDR3, as DNA: TGTGCCACCAGCAGGCAAGGGGGGCGTTACACTGAAGCTTTCTTT. Encoded protein: CATSRQGGRYTEAFF. The V gene is TRBV15, the J gene TRBJ1-1; D may be TRBD1 (6 bases). The germline V gene has CDR1 LNHNV and CDR2 YYDKDF (reference sequence). This CDR3 has 15 amino acids. Trimming took off 3 bases at V and 3 bases at J, with 14 bases between the two ends. Looking up the rest from reference TRBV15 and TRBJ1-1 gives the full variable domain: DAMVIQNPRYQVTQFGKPVTLSCSQTLNHNVMYWYQQKSSQAPKLLFHYYDKDFNNEADTPDNFQSRRPNTSFCFLDIRSPGLGDTAMYLCATSRQGGRYTEAFFGQGTRLTVV.

V usage is TRBV2 and J usage is TRBJ1-6; D call uncertain. The CDR3 length is 14 residues. Germline V gives CDR1 SNHLY, CDR2 FYNNEI. V shed 1 base and J shed 11 bases, with 12 bases lying between them. CDR3 sequence reads: CASSEVKRGTPLHF. CDR3 coding DNA: TGTGCCAGCAGTGAAGTAAAGCGAGGGACACCCCTCCACTTT.

This clonotype has at least ten counts. The rearrangement links TRBV12-3 or TRBV12-4 to TRBJ2-7, with 10 positions matching TRBD1. J gave up 7 bases and V 7 bases, and 13 bases lay outside the gene matches. CDR3 length: 15 amino acids. The CDR3 loop reads CASTEDGQGGGEQYF. The CDR3 nucleotides are TGTGCCAGCACCGAAGACGGACAGGGGGGAGGAGAGCAGTACTTC.

This clonotype occurred a few times. The J gene is TRBJ1-1, the V gene TRBV28; D is unclear. This CDR3 is built from 12 residues. The germline V gene has CDR1 MDHEN and CDR2 SYDVKM. Trimming cost V 5 bases and J 3 bases, with 7 bases left between them. CDR3 amino acids: CASSTSHTEAFF. The CDR3 DNA is TGTGCCAGCAGTACGTCCCACACTGAAGCTTTCTTT. Drawing the rest from reference TRBV28 and TRBJ1-1, the complete variable domain is DVKVTQSSRYLVKRTGEKVFLECVQDMDHENMFWYRQDPGLGLRLIYFSYDVKMKEKGDIPEGYSVSREKKERFSLILESASTNQTSMYLCASSTSHTEAFFGQGTRLTVV.

This clonotype showed up just a few times. The chain carries TRBV9 and TRBJ1-2, with D perhaps matching TRBD1 (6 bases). The V gene's germline CDR1 is SGDLS and CDR2 YYNGEE. Trimming shortened V by 1 base and J by 3 bases, and 10 bases separated the two germline ends. This CDR3 region has 14 residues. The CDR3 bases are TGTGCCAGCAGCGTATCGTCAGGGGACTATGGCTACACCTTC. This translates into CASSVSSGDYGYTF.

This clonotype was seen more than once but under ten times. The gene calls are TRBV5-1 and TRBJ2-5, with D maybe TRBD1 (6 bases). Germline values: CDR1 SGHRS, CDR2 YFSETQ. Trimming pared 2 bases from V and 1 base from J, leaving 9 bases between. CDR3 size: 14 residues. The CDR3 nucleotides are TGCGCCAGCAGCTTAAGGGGGAGCCAAGAGACCCAGTACTTC. Its protein is CASSLRGSQETQYF.

There are many counts of this clonotype. The rearrangement joins TRBV3-1 to TRBJ1-3; D is unclear. The V end was cut by 3 bases, the J end by 0 bases, with 9 bases between. CDR3 length: 15 residues. Looked up from germline, CDR1 is LGHDT and CDR2 is YNNKEL (reference sequence). Here the CDR3 reads CASSQERVSGNTIYF. The CDR3 coding sequence is TGTGCCAGCAGCCAGGAGAGGGTCTCTGGAAACACCATATATTTT.

This chain connects TRBV2 to TRBJ2-5, with TRBD1 matching over 11 bases. The CDR3 length is 15 residues. With V trimmed by 3 bases and J by 4 bases, 4 bases remained unmatched. Per the germline V gene, CDR1 is SNHLY and CDR2 is FYNNEI. The CDR3 spells CASSDGGQGVETQYF. The DNA of the CDR3 is TGTGCCAGCAGTGATGGGGGACAGGGGGTAGAGACCCAGTACTTC.

The chain combines TRBV7-8 with TRBJ2-1, with D unclear. Germline CDR1 is SGHVS and CDR2 is FQNEAQ. This CDR3 comprises 15 residues. The V and J ends lost 5 bases and 2 bases respectively, with 13 bases between them. This CDR3 is CASSPPSVPYNEQFF. CDR3 DNA: TGTGCCAGCAGCCCACCGTCGGTTCCCTACAATGAGCAGTTCTTC.

This clonotype was picked up many times. The chain employs TRBV5-1 and TRBJ1-1; TRBD1 matches 9 bases. Trimming took 7 bases from V and 0 from J; bases not matched to a gene: 4. CDR1 SGHRS and CDR2 YFSETQ come from the germline V gene. The CDR3 has 14 residues. CDR3 region: CASGTGPLNTEAFF. The CDR3 DNA is TGCGCCAGCGGGACAGGGCCGTTGAACACTGAAGCTTTCTTT.

This chain links TRBV20-1 with TRBJ2-1, with 10 bases lining up with TRBD2. The CDR3 length is 17 residues. Germline values: CDR1 DFQATT, CDR2 SNEGSKA (reference sequence). With V trimmed by 0 bases and J by 4 bases, 9 bases remained unmatched. CDR3 sequence: CSARDYLGTSEYNEQFF. Here the CDR3 DNA reads TGCAGTGCTAGAGATTACCTTGGGACTAGCGAGTACAATGAGCAGTTCTTC.